Presented here are 25 T cell receptor beta chains from one specimen sequenced in a study of identical twins. TCRdb redid the calling of the 5' RACE reads with MiXCR, one entry per CDR3 protein. The sample has 500,000 to 700,000 distinct CDR3 sequences, less than 9% seen once. The data were also submitted as part of a second study, on yellow fever vaccine responses in identical twins.

The sample was PBMCs. The receptors stem from a woman between 18 and 29 years old in good health.

This clonotype was recorded many times. J is TRBJ2-7 and V is TRBV9; 7 positions match TRBD1. Germline V gene data show CDR1 as SGDLS and CDR2 as YYNGEE. Trimming took 0 bases from V and 4 from J; bases not matched to a gene: 7. The CDR3 spans 15 residues. The CDR3 DNA is TGTGCCAGCAGCGTAGCTACAGGACAGGATTACGAGCAGTACTTC. It encodes CASSVATGQDYEQYF.

This rearrangement joins TRBV5-1 to TRBJ2-1, with 10 bases identical to TRBD1. Germline V CDR1 and CDR2: SGHRS, YFSETQ. The CDR3 is 16 residues long. The J segment lost 6 bases and the V segment lost 3 bases, leaving 9 bases of the junction unmatched. CDR3 DNA sequence: TGCGCCAGCAGCTCCTATCGACAGGGGGCAGGCAATGAGCAGTTCTTC. Its protein is CASSSYRQGAGNEQFF.

This clonotype was seen a handful of times. The J gene is TRBJ2-1, the V gene TRBV12-3 or TRBV12-4; TRBD1 matches at 8 bases. With 7 bases clipped from V and 8 bases from J, the junction kept 13 bases outside the gene matches. CDR3 length: 15 residues. Here the CDR3 reads CASTPDRAGIDEQFF. The CDR3 bases are TGTGCCAGCACCCCGGACAGGGCCGGGATCGATGAGCAGTTCTTC.

This clonotype was counted at least ten times. CDR3 loop: CASRETSGRVPEQFF. The CDR3 coding sequence is TGTGCCAGCAGGGAGACTAGCGGGAGGGTCCCTGAGCAGTTCTTC. V is TRBV12-3 or TRBV12-4 and J is TRBJ2-1, with 14 bases fitting TRBD2. This CDR3 contains 15 residues. Trimming took 6 bases from V and 9 from J; bases not matched to a gene: 7.

This chain joins TRBV4-2 and TRBJ2-1; no clear D. Trimming left V 3 bases short and J 4 bases short, with 19 bases between. This CDR3 contains 17 residues. CDR1 LGHNA and CDR2 YNFKEQ come from the germline V gene. The CDR3 DNA sequence: TGTGCCAGCAGCCATGACTTGGACCTATCTGAGTACAATGAGCAGTTCTTC. It encodes CASSHDLDLSEYNEQFF.

There are a few counts of this clonotype. V gene TRBV10-1 combines with J gene TRBJ1-2; the match to TRBD1 covers 9 bases. Germline V lookup: CDR1 WNHNN, CDR2 SYGVQD (reference sequence). The CDR3 is made up of 15 amino acids. The ends lost 0 bases at V and 6 bases at J; junction bases unmatched: 5. The CDR3 reads CASSESGTGKDGYTF. CDR3 nucleotides: TGCGCCAGCAGTGAGTCTGGGACAGGGAAGGATGGCTACACCTTC.

This clonotype was counted many times. V gene TRBV24-1 combines with J gene TRBJ1-1; 9 positions agree with TRBD1. This CDR3 has 13 amino acids. Trimming removed 7 bases from V and 4 bases from J; junction bases left unmatched: 3. Germline V lookup: CDR1 KGHDR, CDR2 SFDVKD. The CDR3 coding sequence is TGTGCCACCAGCACGACAGGGGGCACTGAAGCTTTCTTT. Translating it yields CATSTTGGTEAFF.

In DNA, the CDR3 is TGTGCCAGCTCACCGGCTGGACAGGGGAACTACGAGCAGTACGTC. Protein product: CASSPAGQGNYEQYV. The chain has TRBV18 and TRBJ2-7; TRBD1 agrees at 9 bases. Germline V CDR1 and CDR2: KGHSH, LQKENI. The ends lost 3 bases at V and 3 bases at J; junction bases unmatched: 6. The CDR3 is 15 amino acids.

There are many counts of this clonotype. The chain couples TRBV12-3 or TRBV12-4 to TRBJ2-3; TRBD1 matches 8 bases. The trim removed 3 bases at V and 4 bases at J, leaving 3 bases unmatched. The CDR3 consists of 14 residues. The CDR3 sequence is CASSLAGGSDTQYF. In nucleotides, the CDR3 is TGTGCCAGCAGTTTGGCAGGGGGCTCAGATACGCAGTATTTT.

This clonotype was detected ten times or more. The chain employs TRBV11-1 and TRBJ2-1, with 9 bases matching TRBD2. This CDR3 is built from 19 residues. V lost 2 bases to trimming and J lost 0 bases; unmatched junction nucleotides: 11. In germline, CDR1 is SGHAT, CDR2 FQDESV (reference sequence). As DNA, the CDR3 is TGTGCCAGCAGCTTATACAGCCGTGTTAGCGGGGGCTCCTACAATGAGCAGTTCTTC. This codes for CASSLYSRVSGGSYNEQFF.

This clonotype was counted between two and nine times. The V and J genes are TRBV5-1 and TRBJ1-6, with TRBD1 as a possible D gene (6 bases). This CDR3 has 15 amino acids. V lost 2 bases, J lost 8 bases, and 14 bases lay in between. Germline V gene data show CDR1 as SGHRS and CDR2 as YFSETQ. CDR3 region: CASSFRGQLDSPLHF. The CDR3 coding sequence is TGCGCCAGCAGCTTTCGAGGACAGCTTGATTCACCCCTCCACTTT.

This clonotype was seen ten or more times. J is TRBJ2-5 and V is TRBV25-1, with 11 bases lining up with TRBD2. The V gene end was trimmed by 5 bases and the J gene end by 5 bases; junction bases not matched to a gene: 7. This CDR3 has 15 amino acids. Per germline, CDR1 MGHDK and CDR2 SYGVNS. CDR3 loop: CASSRTSGRGETQYF. As DNA, the CDR3 is TGTGCCAGCAGTAGGACTAGCGGGCGAGGGGAGACCCAGTACTTC.

The chain combines TRBV28 with TRBJ2-3; D call uncertain. Trimming removed 6 bases from V and 2 bases from J, with 9 bases in between. Germline CDR1 and CDR2: MDHEN and SYDVKM. CDR3 length: 13 amino acids. The CDR3 reads CASRRRFTDTQYF. The CDR3 nucleotides are TGTGCCAGCAGAAGGCGGTTCACAGATACGCAGTATTTT.

This chain connects TRBV6-5 to TRBJ1-1; the D gene is possibly TRBD1 (5 bases). CDR1 is MNHEY and CDR2 is SVGAGI in the germline V gene. V was trimmed by 6 bases and J by 11 bases, leaving 13 bases between them. This CDR3 region has 11 residues. CDR3 in amino acids: CASRRRGLAFF. CDR3 in DNA: TGTGCCAGCAGACGAAGGGGTTTGGCTTTCTTT.

This chain links TRBV20-1 with TRBJ2-5, with a weak D call TRBD2 (5 bases). Germline CDR1 is DFQATT and CDR2 is SNEGSKA (reference sequence). V lost 4 bases and J lost 0, with 12 bases in between. The length of the CDR3 is 14 residues. The CDR3 region has the DNA TGCAGTGCTACGTCGACGGGGTACCAAGAGACCCAGTACTTC. Its protein is CSATSTGYQETQYF.

The chain uses TRBV7-2 and TRBJ1-4; no clear D gene. From germline, CDR1 is SGHTA and CDR2 FQGNSA. V lost 5 bases and J 0 bases, leaving 10 bases between the germline ends. CDR3 length: 15 amino acids. The DNA of the CDR3 is TGTGCCAGCAGCCGGACGGGTGCAACTAATGAAAAACTGTTTTTT. Translation gives CASSRTGATNEKLFF.

This clonotype was counted at least ten times. The V and J genes are TRBV6-4 and TRBJ2-3; 10 bases are shared with TRBD2. The length of the CDR3 is 15 residues. Unmatched junction bases numbered 9, after V lost 6 bases and J lost 6 bases. The V gene's germline CDR1 is MRHNA and CDR2 SNTAGT. CDR3 residues: CASSPGTSAVDTQYF. For the CDR3, the DNA is TGTGCCAGCAGCCCCGGGACTAGCGCTGTGGATACGCAGTATTTT.

In DNA form, the CDR3 reads TGCGCCAGCAGCAGAGGGGCTAATGAAAAACTGTTTTTT. Translated: CASSRGANEKLFF. The rearrangement links TRBV5-1 to TRBJ1-4; TRBD1 might be the D (5 bases). Trimming shortened V by 4 bases and J by 3 bases, and 7 bases separated the two germline ends. CDR1 and CDR2 from the germline V gene are SGHRS and YFSETQ. The CDR3 extends over 13 amino acids.

The V call is TRBV24-1, the J call TRBJ2-1, with TRBD2 matching over 11 bases. The CDR3 length is 14 residues. The ends lost 7 bases at V and 6 bases at J; junction bases unmatched: 4. Germline assignment: CDR1 KGHDR and CDR2 SFDVKD. The CDR3: CATSTSGSTNEQFF. The CDR3 DNA sequence: TGTGCCACCAGCACTAGCGGGAGTACCAATGAGCAGTTCTTC.

This clonotype was seen ten or more times. The chain joins TRBV28 to TRBJ1-5, with D tentatively TRBD1 (5 bases). With 1 base removed from V and 2 bases from J, the gap between germline ends came to 18 bases. Per germline, CDR1 MDHEN and CDR2 SYDVKM. CDR3 length: 18 residues. The CDR3 DNA reads as TGTGCCAGCAGTTTATTGGGTTTAGGGGCCCGAGGCAATCAGCCCCAGCATTTT. Residues: CASSLLGLGARGNQPQHF.

This clonotype was counted at least ten times. J is TRBJ1-5 and V is TRBV28; D remains unclear. The germline gives CDR1 MDHEN, CDR2 SYDVKM. The CDR3 extends over 14 amino acids. Trimming cost V 5 bases and J 0 bases, with 8 bases left between them. This CDR3 reads CASSPPVSNQPQHF. DNA of the CDR3: TGTGCCAGCAGTCCTCCGGTTAGCAATCAGCCCCAGCATTTT.

This clonotype came up a few times. V gene TRBV11-1 combines with J gene TRBJ2-1; D call uncertain. V was cut by 4 bases and J by 3 bases, with 7 bases left in between. The CDR3 runs to 13 residues. Looked up from germline, CDR1 is SGHAT and CDR2 is FQDESV (reference sequence). The CDR3 nucleotides are TGTGCCAGCAGCTCTATCAACTACAATGAGCAGTTCTTC. It codes for CASSSINYNEQFF.

This clonotype has a count of ten or more. The chain recombines TRBV7-9 with TRBJ2-3; D is unresolved. Trimming shortened V by 4 bases and J by 3 bases, and 14 bases separated the two germline ends. The germline gives CDR1 SEHNR, CDR2 FQNEAQ (reference sequence). This CDR3 is 15 amino acids long. DNA for the CDR3: TGTGCCAGCAGCTCCCGGCTAGTTATAACAGATACGCAGTATTTT. Translated: CASSSRLVITDTQYF.

This clonotype was counted at least ten times. The genes are TRBV7-9 and TRBJ2-5; 7 bases are a match to TRBD1. CDR3 length equals 15 residues. Per germline, CDR1 SEHNR and CDR2 FQNEAQ (reference sequence). V trimming: 1 base; J trimming: 1 base; junction bases outside the gene matches: 3. The CDR3 here is CASSLDRQGQETQYF. The CDR3 region has the DNA TGTGCCAGCAGCTTAGACCGACAGGGCCAAGAGACCCAGTACTTC.

At least ten counts were recorded for this clonotype. As DNA, the CDR3 is TGCAGCATCGTACAGGGTCCGGGGGAGACCCAGTACTTC. This sequence encodes CSIVQGPGETQYF. J is TRBJ2-5 and V is TRBV29-1, with D possibly matching TRBD1 (6 bases). V was clipped by 8 bases and J by 5 bases, with 18 bases between them. Per germline, CDR1 SQVTM and CDR2 ANQGSEA. The CDR3 loop spans 13 amino acids.